This T cell receptor (beta chain) was retrieved from a study of blood T cell repertoires in COVID-19. Study overall: Donors in the United States, Italy and Spain gave samples during acute or convalescent COVID-19. Nucleic acid was either cDNA or gDNA, and it came from T cells, B-cell-depleted T cells, or PBMCs.

Original processing notes: Amplification from reference gene primers served as the basis for estimated nucleated cell counts. Sequenced by immunoSEQ multiplex PCR; TCRdb stores in-frame clones only, minus some. D and trimming come from the DNA, and the V and J calls and clone size come from that table. The sample comprises 230,000 or so clones, 84% of which are singletons, and approximately 1.5% rests with the top ten. Germline V CDR1 and CDR2: MNHEY, SVGEGT. The CDR3 spans 14 residues. With 6 bases clipped from V and 9 bases from J, the junction kept 10 bases outside the gene matches. Material: peripheral blood. The TCR comes from a woman aged 40 to 55 who had recovered from COVID-19. The J gene is TRBJ2-1, the V gene TRBV6-2 or TRBV6-3; 8 positions agree with TRBD2. The CDR3 DNA is TGTGCCAGCAGCCGGGGGGGCGAGGGCAGTGAGCAGTTCTTC. Protein product: CASSRGGEGSEQFF.